The 21 T cell receptor beta chains below were found in one sample sequenced in a study of cytomegalovirus exposure and HLA in healthy donors. Use of 60 Vbeta and 13 Jbeta primers characterized the PCR. Only in-frame clones appear in the TCRdb table, and some are missing; sequencing was by immunoSEQ multiplex PCR. This sample carries 250,000 to 350,000 clones, about nine tenths of them seen once, and the ten largest clones take 4%. The sequencing input was PBMCs. The receptors come from a middle-aged man in good health and CMV-seropositive.

This clone showed up just a few times. The rearrangement links TRBV6-6 to TRBJ1-3, with D unresolved. The CDR3 totals 13 residues. In germline, CDR1 is MNHNY, CDR2 SVGAGI (reference sequence). Trimming removed 8 bases from V and 0 bases from J, with 8 bases in between. The CDR3 DNA follows: TGTGCCAGCCGAGAGAGCTCTGGAAACACCATATATTTT. Protein: CASRESSGNTIYF.

V gene TRBV5-1 combines with J gene TRBJ2-1; 9 nucleotides match TRBD1. The V gene's germline CDR1 is SGHRS and CDR2 YFSETQ. Trimming cost V 4 bases and J 5 bases; bases outside gene matches: 4. This CDR3 is 14 amino acids long. The CDR3 nucleotides read TGCGCCAGCAGCCCGGGACAGGGTCACAATGAGCAGTTCTTC. Its translation is CASSPGQGHNEQFF.

This clone was seen just once. The chain links TRBV5-4 to TRBJ2-7, with 14 bases fitting TRBD2. The V segment lost 4 bases and the J segment 7 bases; nucleotides outside the gene matches: 4. This CDR3 comprises 14 residues. Germline values: CDR1 SGHNT, CDR2 YYREEE (reference sequence). CDR3 protein: CASSAGLAGEEQYF. CDR3 DNA sequence: TGTGCCAGCAGCGCGGGACTAGCGGGAGAAGAGCAGTACTTC.

V gene TRBV28 combines with J gene TRBJ2-1; D may be TRBD2 (6 bases). The CDR3 extends over 14 amino acids. CDR1 and CDR2 (germline): MDHEN, SYDVKM. Between the trimmed V and J ends, which lost 2 bases and 3 bases, there was a span of 8 bases. CDR3 sequence: CASSLGGLYNEQFF. The DNA of the CDR3 is TGTGCCAGCAGTTTAGGGGGACTCTACAATGAGCAGTTCTTC.

V is TRBV28 and J is TRBJ1-2, with 8 bases fitting TRBD1. The CDR3 runs to 16 residues. The V and J ends lost 5 bases and 3 bases, in that order; junction bases with no gene match: 11. Germline V gene sequence: CDR1 MDHEN, CDR2 SYDVKM. CDR3 sequence (DNA): TGTGCCAGCAGTGCCAGACAGGGGAGTGCGGACTATGGCTACACCTTC. Its translation is CASSARQGSADYGYTF.

The chain joins TRBV29-1 to TRBJ2-7, with 10 bases lining up with TRBD1. The CDR3 length is 13 residues. In germline, CDR1 is SQVTM, CDR2 ANQGSEA. V lost 7 bases to trimming and J lost 5 bases; unmatched junction nucleotides: 8. The CDR3 DNA reads TGCAGCGGGACGACAGGGGGCTTCGACGAGCAGTACTTC. It yields the protein CSGTTGGFDEQYF.

The chain links TRBV7-9 to TRBJ2-5, with a possible D match to TRBD1 (5 bases). Trimming shortened V by 5 bases and J by 4 bases, and 14 bases separated the two germline ends. The CDR3 spans 14 residues. Germline V lookup: CDR1 SEHNR, CDR2 FQNEAQ (reference sequence). CDR3 DNA sequence: TGTGCCAGCAGCCATGCGGTGGGGCGAGAGACCCAGTACTTC. This gives the protein CASSHAVGRETQYF.

This sequence joins TRBV7-8 and TRBJ1-5; D is undetermined. This CDR3 has 15 residues. The germline V and J ends were trimmed by 2 bases and 0 bases, with 8 bases remaining between them. Germline values: CDR1 SGHVS, CDR2 FQNEAQ. The CDR3: CASSLNINSNQPQHF. The CDR3 DNA is TGTGCCAGCAGCTTAAACATAAATAGCAATCAGCCCCAGCATTTT.

The chain is built from TRBV5-1 and TRBJ1-1; 9 bases line up with TRBD1. Germline V gene sequence: CDR1 SGHRS, CDR2 YFSETQ. J gave up 7 bases and V 4 bases, and 8 bases lay outside the gene matches. The CDR3 runs to 14 residues. CDR3 protein: CASSPDRGRIEAFF. The CDR3 DNA sequence: TGCGCCAGCAGCCCGGACAGGGGACGAATTGAAGCTTTCTTT.

The V gene is TRBV29-1, the J gene TRBJ1-5; D is perhaps TRBD1 (6 bases). Trimming cost V 4 bases and J 2 bases, with 9 bases left between them. Germline-derived CDR1 and CDR2 are SQVTM and ANQGSEA. The CDR3 totals 13 residues. CDR3 coding DNA: TGCAGCGTTGTGGGGGCAGGCAATCAGCCCCAGCATTTT. Translation: CSVVGAGNQPQHF.

In its sample, this clone was seen once. This chain connects TRBV28 to TRBJ2-5; 12 bases map to TRBD2. The DNA end favors TRBJ2-7, so the J call may be wrong. This CDR3 region has 14 residues. Per germline, CDR1 MDHEN and CDR2 SYDVKM. The CDR3 here is CASLGLAGRYEQYF. In DNA, the CDR3 is TGTGCCAGTCTGGGACTAGCGGGCCGTTACGAGCAGTACTTC.

In this sample, this clone turned up once. The chain employs TRBV2 and TRBJ2-7; D perhaps matches TRBD2 (6 bases). Germline lookup yields CDR1 SNHLY and CDR2 FYNNEI. The CDR3 runs 15 residues. V was trimmed by 8 bases and J by 0 bases, leaving 17 bases between them. Written as DNA, the CDR3 is TGTGCCAGCTCACCCGGGGGATTTAGCTCCTACGAGCAGTACTTC. This sequence encodes CASSPGGFSSYEQYF.

V and J are TRBV7-9 and TRBJ2-2; D might be TRBD2 (5 bases). The CDR3 consists of 16 residues. Trimming removed 1 base at V and 0 bases at J, with 9 bases between. Germline lookup yields CDR1 SEHNR and CDR2 FQNEAQ (reference sequence). CDR3 sequence: CASSLGRAANTGELFF. For the CDR3, the DNA is TGTGCCAGCAGCTTAGGTCGAGCGGCGAACACCGGGGAGCTGTTTTTT.

This clone was seen a handful of times. This sequence joins TRBV6-5 and TRBJ2-7, with 9 nucleotides matching TRBD2. V lost 2 bases and J lost 2; bases outside the gene matches: 4. This CDR3 has 15 amino acids. The germline gives CDR1 MNHEY, CDR2 SVGAGI. CDR3 amino acids: CASSYAGGITYEQYF. In DNA, the CDR3 is TGTGCCAGCAGTTACGCGGGAGGGATTACCTACGAGCAGTACTTC.

The CDR3 DNA is TGCGCCAGCAGCACGATAGGGGTACTAGCGACGAACACCGGGGAGCTGTTTTTT. As protein: CASSTIGVLATNTGELFF. The V and J genes are TRBV5-1 and TRBJ2-2; 7 nucleotides match TRBD2. The CDR3 extends over 18 amino acids. Germline trimming cut 4 bases from V and 0 bases from J; bases unmatched to any gene: 12. Germline V gene data show CDR1 as SGHRS and CDR2 as YFSETQ. The entire variable domain, with the rest obtained from reference TRBV5-1 and TRBJ2-2, is as follows: KAGVTQTPRYLIKTRGQQVTLSCSPISGHRSVSWYQQTPGQGLQFLFEYFSETQRNKGNFPGRFSGRQFSNSRSEMNVSTLELGDSALYLCASSTIGVLATNTGELFFGEGSRLTVL.

The rearrangement links TRBV4-2 to TRBJ1-4, with no clear D. V dropped 1 base and J dropped 8 bases, with 23 bases sitting between them. The CDR3 contains 18 residues. The germline CDR1 and CDR2 sequences are LGHNA and YNFKEQ. CDR3 coding DNA: TGTGCCAGCAGCCAAGCCCCCGGGGTCCGGGGTTGGATGGAAAAACTGTTTTTT. Its translation is CASSQAPGVRGWMEKLFF.

This rearrangement joins TRBV18 to TRBJ1-5; TRBD1 aligns across 10 bases. With 3 bases clipped from V and 7 bases from J, the junction kept 6 bases outside the gene matches. This CDR3 spans 15 amino acids. In germline, CDR1 is KGHSH, CDR2 LQKENI. CDR3 region: CASSPPDRGDQPQHF. The CDR3 DNA reads as TGTGCCAGCTCACCCCCGGACAGGGGGGACCAGCCCCAGCATTTT.

The chain carries TRBV18 and TRBJ2-6; D is uncertain. Trimming cost V 2 bases and J 2 bases, with 13 bases left between them. This CDR3 has 17 amino acids. CDR1 is KGHSH and CDR2 is LQKENI in the germline V gene. The CDR3 loop reads CASSPETGGAGANVLTF. The CDR3 nucleotides are TGTGCCAGCTCACCAGAAACCGGCGGCGCTGGGGCCAACGTCCTGACTTTC.

The rearrangement uses TRBV27 and TRBJ2-1; 14 positions match TRBD2. J was trimmed by 6 bases and V by 3 bases; bases with no gene match: 7. The germline V gene encodes CDR1 MNHEY and CDR2 SMNVEV (reference sequence). The CDR3 covers 17 residues. The CDR3 here is CASSLTSGRAKANEQFF. CDR3 bases: TGTGCCAGCAGTTTGACTAGCGGGAGGGCGAAAGCCAATGAGCAGTTCTTC.

The V call is TRBV19, the J call TRBJ2-3; D perhaps matches TRBD2 (6 bases). This CDR3 region has 15 residues. Germline V gives CDR1 LNHDA, CDR2 SQIVND (reference sequence). V lost 3 bases and J lost 0, with 10 bases in between. The CDR3 spells CASSIGGTSTDTQYF. DNA for the CDR3: TGTGCCAGTAGTATTGGGGGGACTAGCACAGATACGCAGTATTTT.

The chain uses TRBV7-2 and TRBJ2-3, with no clear D. This CDR3 comprises 14 residues. V shed 5 bases and J shed 2 bases, with 11 bases lying between them. From germline, CDR1 is SGHTA and CDR2 FQGNSA. The chain's CDR3 is CASSPEATTDTQYF. Written as DNA, the CDR3 is TGTGCCAGCAGCCCTGAGGCTACCACAGATACGCAGTATTTT.